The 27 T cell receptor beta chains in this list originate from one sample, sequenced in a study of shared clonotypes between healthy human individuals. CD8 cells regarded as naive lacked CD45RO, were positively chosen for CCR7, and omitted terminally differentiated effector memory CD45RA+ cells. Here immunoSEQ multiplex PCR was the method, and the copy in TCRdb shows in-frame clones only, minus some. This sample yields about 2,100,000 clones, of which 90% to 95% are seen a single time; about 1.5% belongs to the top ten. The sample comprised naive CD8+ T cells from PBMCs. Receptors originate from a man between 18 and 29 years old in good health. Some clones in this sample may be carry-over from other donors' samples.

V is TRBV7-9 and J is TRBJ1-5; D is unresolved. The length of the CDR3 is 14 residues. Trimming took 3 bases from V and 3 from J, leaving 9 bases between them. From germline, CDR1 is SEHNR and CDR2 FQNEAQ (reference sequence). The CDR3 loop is CASSFSSANQPQHF. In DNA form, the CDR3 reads TGTGCCAGCAGCTTTTCGTCGGCCAATCAGCCCCAGCATTTT.

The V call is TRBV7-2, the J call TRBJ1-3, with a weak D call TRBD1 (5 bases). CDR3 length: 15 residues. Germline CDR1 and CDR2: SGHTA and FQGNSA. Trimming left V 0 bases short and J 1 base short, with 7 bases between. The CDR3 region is CASSLAAGSGNTIYF. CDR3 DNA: TGTGCCAGCAGCTTAGCGGCAGGGTCTGGAAACACCATATATTTT.

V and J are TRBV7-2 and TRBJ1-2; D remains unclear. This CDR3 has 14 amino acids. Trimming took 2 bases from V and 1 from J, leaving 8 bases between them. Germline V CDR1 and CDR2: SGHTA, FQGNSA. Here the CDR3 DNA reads TGTGCCAGCAGCTTAAGGCCCCTTAACTATGGCTACACCTTC. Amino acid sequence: CASSLRPLNYGYTF.

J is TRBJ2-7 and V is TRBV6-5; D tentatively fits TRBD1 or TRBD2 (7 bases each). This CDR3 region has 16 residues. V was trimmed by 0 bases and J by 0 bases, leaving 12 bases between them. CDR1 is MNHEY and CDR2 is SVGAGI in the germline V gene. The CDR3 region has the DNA TGTGCCAGCAGTTACTCGACAGGGACTAACTCCTACGAGCAGTACTTC. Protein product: CASSYSTGTNSYEQYF.

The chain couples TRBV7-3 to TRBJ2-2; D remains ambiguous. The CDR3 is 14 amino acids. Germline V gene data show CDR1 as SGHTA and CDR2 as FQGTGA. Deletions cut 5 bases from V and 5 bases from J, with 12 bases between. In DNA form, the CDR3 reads TGTGCCAGCAGCACCCCCGACGGAACCGGGGAGCTGTTTTTT. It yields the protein CASSTPDGTGELFF.

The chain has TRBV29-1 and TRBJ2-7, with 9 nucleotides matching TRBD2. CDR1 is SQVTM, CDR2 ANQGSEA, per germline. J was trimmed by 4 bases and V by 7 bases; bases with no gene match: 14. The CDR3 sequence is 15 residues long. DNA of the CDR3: TGCAGCGCCGCCTCTGGTAGCGGGAGTGGGTACGAGCAGTACTTC. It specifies CSAASGSGSGYEQYF.

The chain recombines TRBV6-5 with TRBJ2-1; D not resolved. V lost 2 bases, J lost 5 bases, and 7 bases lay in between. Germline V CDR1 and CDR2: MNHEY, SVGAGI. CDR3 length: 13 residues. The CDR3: CASSYMDNNEQFF. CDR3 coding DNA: TGTGCCAGCAGTTACATGGATAACAATGAGCAGTTCTTC.

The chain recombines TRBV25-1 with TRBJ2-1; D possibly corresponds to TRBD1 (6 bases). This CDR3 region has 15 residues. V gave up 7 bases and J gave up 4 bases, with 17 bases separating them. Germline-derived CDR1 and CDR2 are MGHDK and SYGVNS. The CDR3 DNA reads TGTGCCAGCACCGAGGGGCAGGGGCCATACAATGAGCAGTTCTTC. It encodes CASTEGQGPYNEQFF.

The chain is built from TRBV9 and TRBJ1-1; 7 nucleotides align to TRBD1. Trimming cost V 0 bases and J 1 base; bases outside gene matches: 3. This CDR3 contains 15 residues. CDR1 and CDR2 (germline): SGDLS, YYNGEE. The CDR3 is CASSVDGTANTEAFF. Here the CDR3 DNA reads TGTGCCAGCAGCGTAGATGGGACAGCGAACACTGAAGCTTTCTTT.

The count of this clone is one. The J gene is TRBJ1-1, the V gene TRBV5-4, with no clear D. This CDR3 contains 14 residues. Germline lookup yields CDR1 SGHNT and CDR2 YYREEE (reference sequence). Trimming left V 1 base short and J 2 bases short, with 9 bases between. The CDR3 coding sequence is TGTGCCAGCAGCTTGAAGGACGGAAACACTGAAGCTTTCTTT. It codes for CASSLKDGNTEAFF.

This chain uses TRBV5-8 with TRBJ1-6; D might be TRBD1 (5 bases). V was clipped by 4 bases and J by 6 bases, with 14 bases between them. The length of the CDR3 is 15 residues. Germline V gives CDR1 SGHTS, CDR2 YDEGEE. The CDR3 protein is CASSQGPMLNSPLHF. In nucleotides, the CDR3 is TGTGCCAGCAGCCAGGGACCGATGCTTAATTCACCCCTCCACTTT.

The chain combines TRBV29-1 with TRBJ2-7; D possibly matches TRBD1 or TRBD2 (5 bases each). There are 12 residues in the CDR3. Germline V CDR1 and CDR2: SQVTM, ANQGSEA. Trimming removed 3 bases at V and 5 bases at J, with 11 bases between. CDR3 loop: CSVEPGTDEQYF. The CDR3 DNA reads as TGCAGCGTTGAGCCAGGGACGGACGAGCAGTACTTC.

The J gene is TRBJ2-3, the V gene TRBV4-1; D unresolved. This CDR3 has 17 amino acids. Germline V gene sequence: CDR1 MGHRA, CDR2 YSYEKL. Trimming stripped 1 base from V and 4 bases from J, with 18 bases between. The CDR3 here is CASSQVPAMAYPDTQYF. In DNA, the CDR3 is TGCGCCAGCAGCCAAGTCCCAGCCATGGCATACCCAGATACGCAGTATTTT.

The CDR3 here is CASSLVSGPRGGVLTF. CDR3 in DNA: TGTGCCAGCAGCTTAGTATCGGGGCCCAGGGGGGGCGTCCTGACTTTC. The V gene is TRBV7-2, the J gene TRBJ2-6, with D possibly called TRBD1 or TRBD2 (7 bases each). The germline CDR1 and CDR2 sequences are SGHTA and FQGNSA. V lost 1 base and J 12 bases, leaving 19 bases between the germline ends. This CDR3 contains 16 residues.

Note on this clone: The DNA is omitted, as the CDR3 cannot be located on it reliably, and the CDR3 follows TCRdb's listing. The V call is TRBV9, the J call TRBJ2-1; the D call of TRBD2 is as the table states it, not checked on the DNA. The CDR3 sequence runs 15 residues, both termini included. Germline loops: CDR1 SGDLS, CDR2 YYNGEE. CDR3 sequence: CASSVGPGTSGNGFF.

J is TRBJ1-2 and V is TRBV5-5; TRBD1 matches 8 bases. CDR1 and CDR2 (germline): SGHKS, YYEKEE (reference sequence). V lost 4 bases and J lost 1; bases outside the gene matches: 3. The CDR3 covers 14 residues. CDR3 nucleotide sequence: TGTGCCAGCAGCCAACAGGGGGGTAACTATGGCTACACCTTC. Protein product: CASSQQGGNYGYTF.

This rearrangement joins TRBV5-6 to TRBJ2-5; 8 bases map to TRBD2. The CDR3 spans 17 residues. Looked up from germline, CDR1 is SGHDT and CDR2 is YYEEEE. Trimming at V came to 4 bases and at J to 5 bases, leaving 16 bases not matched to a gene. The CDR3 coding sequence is TGTGCCAGCAGCCCCGGGGTGGCCGGGAGGGCCGTGGAGACCCAGTACTTC. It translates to CASSPGVAGRAVETQYF.

The CDR3 DNA reads as TGCGCCAGCAGCTCCACGACAGGGAACACTGAAGCTTTCTTT. Residues: CASSSTTGNTEAFF. The chain combines TRBV5-1 with TRBJ1-1, with D perhaps TRBD1 (6 bases). This CDR3 is 14 amino acids long. Trimming cost V 3 bases and J 1 base, with 10 bases left between them. Germline V gives CDR1 SGHRS, CDR2 YFSETQ.

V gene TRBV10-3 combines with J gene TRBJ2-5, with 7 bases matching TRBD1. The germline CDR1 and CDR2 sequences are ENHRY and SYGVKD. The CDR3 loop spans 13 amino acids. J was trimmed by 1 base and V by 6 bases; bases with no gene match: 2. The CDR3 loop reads CAIRRDSQETQYF. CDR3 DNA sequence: TGTGCCATCAGACGGGACAGCCAAGAGACCCAGTACTTC.

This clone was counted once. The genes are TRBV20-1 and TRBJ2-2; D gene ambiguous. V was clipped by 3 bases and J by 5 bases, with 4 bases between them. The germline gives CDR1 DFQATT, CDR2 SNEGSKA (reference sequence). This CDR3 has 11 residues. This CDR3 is CSASLTGELFF. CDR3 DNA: TGCAGTGCTAGTCTTACCGGGGAGCTGTTTTTT.

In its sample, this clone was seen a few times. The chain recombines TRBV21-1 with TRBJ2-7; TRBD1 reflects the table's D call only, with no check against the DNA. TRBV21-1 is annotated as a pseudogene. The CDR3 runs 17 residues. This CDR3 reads CASSFPWTGGLNYEQYF. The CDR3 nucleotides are TGTGCCAGCAGCTTCCCTTGGACAGGGGGCCTAAACTACGAGCAGTACTTC.

As DNA, the CDR3 is TGTGCCAGCAGCTTGGCTCTTTCGGCTGCTTATGGCTACACCTTC. Protein product: CASSLALSAAYGYTF. The chain employs TRBV7-8 and TRBJ1-2; D uncertain. With 3 bases removed from V and 5 bases from J, the gap between germline ends came to 16 bases. Germline V gene lookup returns CDR1 SGHVS and CDR2 FQNEAQ. CDR3 size: 15 residues.

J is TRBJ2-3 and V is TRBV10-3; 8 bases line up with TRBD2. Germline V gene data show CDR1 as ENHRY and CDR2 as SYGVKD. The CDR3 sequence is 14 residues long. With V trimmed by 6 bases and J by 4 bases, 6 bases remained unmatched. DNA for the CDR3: TGTGCCATCAGGGGACTAGATGCCCCAGATACGCAGTATTTT. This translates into CAIRGLDAPDTQYF.

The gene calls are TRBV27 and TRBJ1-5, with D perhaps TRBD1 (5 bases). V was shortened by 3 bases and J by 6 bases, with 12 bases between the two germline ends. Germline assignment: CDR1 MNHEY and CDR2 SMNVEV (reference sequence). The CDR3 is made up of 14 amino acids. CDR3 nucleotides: TGTGCCAGCAGTTTCCGGCAGGGCACTCAGCCCCAGCATTTT. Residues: CASSFRQGTQPQHF.

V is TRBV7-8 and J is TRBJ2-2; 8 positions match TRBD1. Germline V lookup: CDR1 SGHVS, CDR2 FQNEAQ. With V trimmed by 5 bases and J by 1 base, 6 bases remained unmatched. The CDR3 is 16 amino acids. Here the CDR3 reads CASSRPDRGNTGELFF. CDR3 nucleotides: TGTGCCAGCAGCCGACCAGACAGGGGGAACACCGGGGAGCTGTTTTTT. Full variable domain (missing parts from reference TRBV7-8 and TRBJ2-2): GAGVSQSPRYKVAKRGQDVALRCDPISGHVSLFWYQQALGQGPEFLTYFQNEAQLDKSGLPSDRFFAERPEGSVSTLKIQRTQQEDSAVYLCASSRPDRGNTGELFFGEGSRLTVL.

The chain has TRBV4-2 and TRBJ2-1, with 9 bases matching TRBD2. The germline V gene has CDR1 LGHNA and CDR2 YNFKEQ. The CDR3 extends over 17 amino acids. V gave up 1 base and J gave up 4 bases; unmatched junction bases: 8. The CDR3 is CASSQAPGLANYNEQFF. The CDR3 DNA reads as TGTGCCAGCAGCCAAGCCCCCGGACTAGCGAATTACAATGAGCAGTTCTTC.

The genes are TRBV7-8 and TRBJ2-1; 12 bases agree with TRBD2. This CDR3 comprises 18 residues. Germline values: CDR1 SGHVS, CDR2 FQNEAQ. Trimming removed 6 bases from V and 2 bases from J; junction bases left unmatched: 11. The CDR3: CASSTALAGGPTYNEQFF. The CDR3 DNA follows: TGTGCCAGCAGTACCGCGCTAGCGGGAGGGCCGACCTACAATGAGCAGTTCTTC. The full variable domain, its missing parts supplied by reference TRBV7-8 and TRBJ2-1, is GAGVSQSPRYKVAKRGQDVALRCDPISGHVSLFWYQQALGQGPEFLTYFQNEAQLDKSGLPSDRFFAERPEGSVSTLKIQRTQQEDSAVYLCASSTALAGGPTYNEQFFGPGTRLTVL.